Listed below are T cell receptor beta chains from one sample, sequenced in a study of blood T cells in healthy people across ages. TCRdb ran MiXCR on the 5' RACE reads and lists one entry per CDR3 protein. Of roughly 2 million distinct CDR3 sequences in the sample, around half were seen once. Sequencing input: blood. Source of these receptors: a middle-aged woman in good health. CDR3s include the opening cysteine and the closing phenylalanine or tryptophan. D genes are given only for firm matches. Expanded clones get a size class; other rows say once, few or many, or leave the size out.

few	TRBV13	TRBD2	TRBJ2-3	TGTGCCAGCAGATTAGCGGGGGGCCCCCTAGAGACGCAGTATTTT	CASRLAGGPLETQYF
NA	TRBV5-1	NA	TRBJ1-6	TGCGCCAGCAGCCCGGGGACTAGGGCCTATAATTCACCCCTCCACTTT	CASSPGTRAYNSPLHF
NA	TRBV6-2/TRBV6-3	TRBD2	TRBJ2-1	TGTGCCAGCAGTAACGGACTAGCTTTAGATGAGCAGTTCTTC	CASSNGLALDEQFF
NA	TRBV7-2	NA	TRBJ1-1	TGTGCCAGCAGCTTAGCGGCCAGGGAAGCTTTCTTT	CASSLAAREAFF
NA	TRBV29-1	NA	TRBJ2-5	TGCAGCGTTGAAGTAGGGGGGGTGGAGGAGACCCAGTACTTC	CSVEVGGVEETQYF
few	TRBV7-2	NA	TRBJ1-2	TGTGCCAGCAGCTTAGCGCAGGGTCAGAATGGCTACACCTTC	CASSLAQGQNGYTF
NA	TRBV18	TRBD1	TRBJ2-7	TGTGCCAGCTCACCGGGACAGATCGAGCAGTACTTC	CASSPGQIEQYF
NA	TRBV7-8	NA	TRBJ2-5	TGTGCCAGCAGCTTAAAGCAGGGCGGGGAGACCCAGTACTTC	CASSLKQGGETQYF
NA	TRBV4-2	NA	TRBJ1-4	TGTGCCAGCAGCCAAGTCCACGCAACTAATGAAAAACTGTTTTTT	CASSQVHATNEKLFF
NA	TRBV2	TRBD1	TRBJ2-7	TGTGCCAGCAGGAAGGACAGGGTGGGGGAGCAGTACTTC	CASRKDRVGEQYF
few	TRBV7-9	NA	TRBJ2-1	TGTGCCAGCATCAAACCACCGGAAGAGCAGTTCTTC	CASIKPPEEQFF
few	TRBV4-2	NA	TRBJ2-6	TGTGCCAGCAGCCAAGAGGACTTCTCTGGGGCCAACGTCCTGACTTTC	CASSQEDFSGANVLTF
NA	TRBV28	NA	TRBJ2-1	TGTGCCAGCAGTTTATACGGACTACCAAGCTCCTACAATGAGCAGTTCTTC	CASSLYGLPSSYNEQFF
NA	TRBV5-1	NA	TRBJ2-3	TGCGCCAGCAGCAACTTCCCAAAGACAGACACAGATACGCAGTATTTT	CASSNFPKTDTDTQYF
NA	TRBV29-1	TRBD2	TRBJ2-1	TGCAGCGTTGATGACCTAGCGGGGGGGCCTGGAGAGCAGTTCTTC	CSVDDLAGGPGEQFF
NA	TRBV15	NA	TRBJ1-1	TGTGCCACCAGCAAGGCAGCGGGCACTGAAGCTTTCTTT	CATSKAAGTEAFF
NA	TRBV5-5	NA	TRBJ2-3	TGTGCCAGCAGCTCTACCATCACGCCTAGCACAGATACGCAGTATTTT	CASSSTITPSTDTQYF
NA	TRBV4-3	NA	TRBJ1-4	TGCGCCAGCAGCCAAGATTGGGGGGCAACTAATGAAAAACTGTTTTTT	CASSQDWGATNEKLFF
NA	TRBV25-1	NA	TRBJ2-1	TGTGCCAGCAGTAAAACAGGGTTCAATGAGCAGTTCTTC	CASSKTGFNEQFF
few	TRBV6-2/TRBV6-3	NA	TRBJ1-2	TGTGCCAGCAGTGTTATTGGGGACGACTATGGCTACACCTTC	CASSVIGDDYGYTF